A single sample gave rise to the 13 T cell receptor beta chains below, sequenced in a study of graft-versus-host responses after intestinal transplantation. Their antigens remain unidentified. Repertoires were generated with immunoSEQ multiplex PCR, while TCRdb's copy carries only in-frame clones and drops some. The sample lists roughly 97,000 clones; roughly 89% were seen once. This specimen consisted of unstimulated CD4+ T cells sorted from spleen or lymph node cells, obtained before transplant. The receptors shown here come from a human donor who was the organ donor for an intestinal transplant.

The CDR3 sequence is CAWSVSLRGNQPQHF. CDR3 coding DNA: TGTGCCTGGAGTGTATCTCTCAGGGGCAATCAGCCCCAGCATTTT. The chain combines TRBV30 with TRBJ1-5; a possible D gene is TRBD1 (5 bases). The ends were cut back, 0 bases at V and 2 bases at J, with 11 bases in the middle. CDR1 is GTSNPN and CDR2 is SVGIG in the germline V gene (reference sequence). The length of the CDR3 is 15 residues.

J is TRBJ1-5 and V is TRBV28; D call uncertain. From germline, CDR1 is MDHEN and CDR2 SYDVKM. This CDR3 has 13 residues. V was shortened by 8 bases and J by 4 bases, with 12 bases between the two germline ends. The CDR3, as DNA: TGTGCCAGCCCCCTGCGGCATAATCAGCCCCAGCATTTT. It specifies CASPLRHNQPQHF.

The rearrangement links TRBV7-3 to TRBJ1-1; TRBD1 agrees at 8 bases. The CDR3 contains 16 residues. V lost 5 bases and J lost 7; bases outside the gene matches: 15. Germline V CDR1 and CDR2: SGHTA, FQGTGA. CDR3 coding DNA: TGTGCCAGCAGCCTCGGCGTACAGGGGGGAAGTAGTGAAGCTTTCTTT. This gives the protein CASSLGVQGGSSEAFF.

This chain uses TRBV11-2 with TRBJ2-5; D is possibly TRBD1 (6 bases). V lost 7 bases and J 3 bases, leaving 15 bases between the germline ends. Germline lookup yields CDR1 SGHAT and CDR2 FQNNGV. The CDR3 is made up of 14 amino acids. The CDR3 sequence: CASTARTDKETQYF. In DNA form, the CDR3 reads TGTGCCAGCACCGCTAGGACAGACAAAGAGACCCAGTACTTC.

The rearrangement joins TRBV18 to TRBJ1-5; 7 nucleotides match TRBD1. The germline V gene encodes CDR1 KGHSH and CDR2 LQKENI. The CDR3 is made up of 18 amino acids. After removal of 4 bases from V and 0 bases from J, the junction contained 12 bases not matched to a gene. The CDR3 protein is CASSLFRDRLNSNQPQHF. CDR3 coding DNA: TGTGCCAGCTCACTTTTCCGGGACAGACTTAATAGCAATCAGCCCCAGCATTTT.

V gene TRBV30 combines with J gene TRBJ2-3, with a tentative D call TRBD2 (5 bases). The CDR3 loop spans 16 amino acids. Germline loops: CDR1 GTSNPN, CDR2 SVGIG (reference sequence). The CDR3 loop is CPPGARARSHTDTQYF. DNA for the CDR3: TGTCCCCCTGGAGCGAGGGCGCGATCCCACACAGATACGCAGTATTTT.

The V call is TRBV18, the J call TRBJ1-4; D gene uncertain. The CDR3 has 14 amino acids. The germline V gene has CDR1 KGHSH and CDR2 LQKENI. V was shortened by 3 bases and J by 10 bases, with 15 bases between the two germline ends. In DNA form, the CDR3 reads TGTGCCAGCTCACCTAAGGGAGGCGAATCAAAACTGTTTTTT. Encoded protein: CASSPKGGESKLFF. Full variable domain (remainder filled in from reference TRBV18 and TRBJ1-4): NAGVMQNPRHLVRRRGQEARLRCSPMKGHSHVYWYRQLPEEGLKFMVYLQKENIIDESGMPKERFSAEFPKEGPSILRIQQVVRGDSAAYFCASSPKGGESKLFFGSGTQLSVL.

The genes are TRBV4-2 and TRBJ2-5, with 13 positions matching TRBD2. The CDR3 contains 17 residues. Germline V gene lookup returns CDR1 LGHNA and CDR2 YNFKEQ. After removal of 2 bases from V and 2 bases from J, the junction contained 5 bases not matched to a gene. CDR3 sequence (DNA): TGTGCCAGCAGCCAAAGGGGACTAGCGGGGTCTCAAGAGACCCAGTACTTC. Its translation is CASSQRGLAGSQETQYF.

In this sample, this clone turned up a few times. The V call is TRBV19, the J call TRBJ1-4, with TRBD1 as a possible D gene (5 bases). V gave up 3 bases and J gave up 0 bases, with 5 bases separating them. This CDR3 comprises 14 residues. Per germline, CDR1 LNHDA and CDR2 SQIVND (reference sequence). The CDR3 here is CASSMTATNEKLFF. The CDR3 DNA follows: TGTGCCAGTAGTATGACAGCAACTAATGAAAAACTGTTTTTT.

This clone was detected only once. The chain recombines TRBV6-5 with TRBJ1-1; a possible D gene is TRBD1 (6 bases). The V end was cut by 5 bases, the J end by 1 base, with 14 bases between. Per the germline V gene, CDR1 is MNHEY and CDR2 is SVGAGI. There are 15 residues in the CDR3. This CDR3 reads CASSAVRGWNTEAFF. Here the CDR3 DNA reads TGTGCCAGCAGTGCTGTCAGGGGATGGAACACTGAAGCTTTCTTT.

The V call is TRBV9, the J call TRBJ1-2; 11 bases match TRBD1. Per germline, CDR1 SGDLS and CDR2 YYNGEE. The V gene end was trimmed by 2 bases and the J gene end by 8 bases; junction bases not matched to a gene: 11. The CDR3 is 16 amino acids. Here the CDR3 reads CASSVSGTGGGSGYTF. The DNA for the CDR3 is TGTGCCAGCAGCGTCTCCGGGACAGGGGGAGGAAGCGGCTACACCTTC.

The gene calls are TRBV4-1 and TRBJ2-7, with 8 bases identical to TRBD1. The trim removed 4 bases at V and 2 bases at J, leaving 4 bases unmatched. This CDR3 has 14 residues. The germline gives CDR1 MGHRA, CDR2 YSYEKL. In DNA, the CDR3 is TGCGCCAGCAGCCGACAGGGGAGCGCCTACGAGCAGTACTTC. Translated, it gives CASSRQGSAYEQYF.

This clone was found a few times. The J gene is TRBJ1-1, the V gene TRBV10-3; the D is unclear. The ends were cut back, 7 bases at V and 2 bases at J, with 14 bases in the middle. CDR1 and CDR2 from the germline V gene are ENHRY and SYGVKD. There are 14 residues in the CDR3. The DNA for the CDR3 is TGTGCCATCACTCCTCTGGGAGGAAACACTGAAGCTTTCTTT. Its translation is CAITPLGGNTEAFF.